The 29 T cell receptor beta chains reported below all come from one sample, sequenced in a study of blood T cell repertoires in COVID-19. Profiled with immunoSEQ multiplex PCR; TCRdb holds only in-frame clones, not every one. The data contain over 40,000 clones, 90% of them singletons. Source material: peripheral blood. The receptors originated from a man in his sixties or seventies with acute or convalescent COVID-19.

The CDR3 here is CASSLSGALNTEAFF. The CDR3 nucleotides read TGTGCCAGCAGTCTCTCCGGTGCCTTGAACACTGAAGCTTTCTTT. This chain uses TRBV7-9 with TRBJ1-1; no clear D gene. Between the trimmed V and J ends, which lost 6 bases and 0 bases, there was a span of 14 bases. CDR3 length: 15 amino acids. Germline V gene sequence: CDR1 SEHNR, CDR2 FQNEAQ (reference sequence).

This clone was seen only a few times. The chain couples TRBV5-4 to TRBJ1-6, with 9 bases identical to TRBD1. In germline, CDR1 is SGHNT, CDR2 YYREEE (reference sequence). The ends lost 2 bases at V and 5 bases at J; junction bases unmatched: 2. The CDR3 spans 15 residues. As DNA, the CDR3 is TGTGCCAGCAGCTTCGGGACAGGGAATAATTCACCCCTCCACTTT. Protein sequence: CASSFGTGNNSPLHF.

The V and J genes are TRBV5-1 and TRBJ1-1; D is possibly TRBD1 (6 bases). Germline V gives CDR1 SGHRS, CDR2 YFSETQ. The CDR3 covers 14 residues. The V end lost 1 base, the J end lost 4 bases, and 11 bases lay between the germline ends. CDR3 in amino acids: CASSLSEGGTEAFF. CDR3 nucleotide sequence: TGCGCCAGCAGCTTGTCGGAAGGGGGCACTGAAGCTTTCTTT.

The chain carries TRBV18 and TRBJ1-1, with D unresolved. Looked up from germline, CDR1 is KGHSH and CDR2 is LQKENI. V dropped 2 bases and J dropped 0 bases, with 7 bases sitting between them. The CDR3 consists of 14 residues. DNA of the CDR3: TGTGCCAGCTCACCAGGGAGAATGAACACTGAAGCTTTCTTT. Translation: CASSPGRMNTEAFF. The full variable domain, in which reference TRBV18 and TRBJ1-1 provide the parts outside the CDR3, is NAGVMQNPRHLVRRRGQEARLRCSPMKGHSHVYWYRQLPEEGLKFMVYLQKENIIDESGMPKERFSAEFPKEGPSILRIQQVVRGDSAAYFCASSPGRMNTEAFFGQGTRLTVV.

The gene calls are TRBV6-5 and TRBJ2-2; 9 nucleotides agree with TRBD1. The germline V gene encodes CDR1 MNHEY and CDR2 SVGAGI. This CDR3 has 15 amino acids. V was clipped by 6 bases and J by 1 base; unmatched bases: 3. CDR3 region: CASSTGQGNTGELFF. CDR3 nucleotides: TGTGCCAGCAGCACGGGACAGGGGAACACCGGGGAGCTGTTTTTT.

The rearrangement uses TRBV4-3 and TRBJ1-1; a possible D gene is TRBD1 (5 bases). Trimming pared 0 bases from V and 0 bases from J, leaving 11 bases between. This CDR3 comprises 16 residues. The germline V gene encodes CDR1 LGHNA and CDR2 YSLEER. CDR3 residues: CASSQDNTGLNTEAFF. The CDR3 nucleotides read TGCGCCAGCAGCCAAGATAACACAGGTTTGAACACTGAAGCTTTCTTT.

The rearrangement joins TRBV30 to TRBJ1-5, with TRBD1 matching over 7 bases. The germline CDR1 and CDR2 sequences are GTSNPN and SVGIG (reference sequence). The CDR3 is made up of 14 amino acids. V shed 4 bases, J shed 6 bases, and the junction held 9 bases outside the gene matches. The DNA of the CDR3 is TGTGCCTGGAATCTAGGGGGCATTAGTCAGCCCCAGCATTTT. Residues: CAWNLGGISQPQHF.

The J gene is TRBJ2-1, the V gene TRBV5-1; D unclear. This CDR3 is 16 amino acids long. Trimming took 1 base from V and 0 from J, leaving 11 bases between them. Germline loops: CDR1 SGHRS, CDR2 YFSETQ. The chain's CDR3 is CASSLTTPSSYNEQFF. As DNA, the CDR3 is TGCGCCAGCAGCTTGACGACACCGAGCTCCTACAATGAGCAGTTCTTC.

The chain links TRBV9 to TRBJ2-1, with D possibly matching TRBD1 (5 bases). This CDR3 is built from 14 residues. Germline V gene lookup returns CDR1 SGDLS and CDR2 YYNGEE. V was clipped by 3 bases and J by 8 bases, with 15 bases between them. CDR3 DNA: TGTGCCAGCAGCGGGGGTGGGAAGGGGCATGAGCAGTTCTTC. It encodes CASSGGGKGHEQFF. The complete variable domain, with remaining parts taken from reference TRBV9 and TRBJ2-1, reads DSGVTQTPKHLITATGQRVTLRCSPRSGDLSVYWYQQSLDQGLQFLIQYYNGEERAKGNILERFSAQQFPDLHSELNLSSLELGDSALYFCASSGGGKGHEQFFGPGTRLTVL.

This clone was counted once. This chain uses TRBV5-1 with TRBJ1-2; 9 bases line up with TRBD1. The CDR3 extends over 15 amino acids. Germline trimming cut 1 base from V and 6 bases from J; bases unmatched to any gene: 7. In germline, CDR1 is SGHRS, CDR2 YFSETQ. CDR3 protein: CASSLTQGARNGYTF. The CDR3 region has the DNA TGCGCCAGCAGCTTGACACAGGGGGCGCGCAATGGCTACACCTTC.

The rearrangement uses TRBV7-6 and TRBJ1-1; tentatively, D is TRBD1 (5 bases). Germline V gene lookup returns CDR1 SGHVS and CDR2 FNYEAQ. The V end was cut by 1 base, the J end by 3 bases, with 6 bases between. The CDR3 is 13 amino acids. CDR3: CASSLEGDTEAFF. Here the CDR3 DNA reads TGTGCCAGCAGCTTAGAAGGGGACACTGAAGCTTTCTTT.

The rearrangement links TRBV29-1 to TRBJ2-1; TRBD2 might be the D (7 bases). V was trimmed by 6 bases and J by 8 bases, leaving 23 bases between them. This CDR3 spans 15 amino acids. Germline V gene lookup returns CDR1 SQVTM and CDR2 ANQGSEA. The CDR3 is CSVQSLGGAWDEQFF. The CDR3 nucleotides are TGCAGCGTCCAATCCCTGGGGGGGGCCTGGGATGAGCAGTTCTTC.

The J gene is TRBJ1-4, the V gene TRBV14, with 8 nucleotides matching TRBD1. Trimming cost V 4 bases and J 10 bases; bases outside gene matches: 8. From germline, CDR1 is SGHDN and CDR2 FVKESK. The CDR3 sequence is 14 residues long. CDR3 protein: CASSPSTGARKLFF. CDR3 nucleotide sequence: TGTGCCAGCAGCCCATCGACAGGGGCGCGAAAACTGTTTTTT.

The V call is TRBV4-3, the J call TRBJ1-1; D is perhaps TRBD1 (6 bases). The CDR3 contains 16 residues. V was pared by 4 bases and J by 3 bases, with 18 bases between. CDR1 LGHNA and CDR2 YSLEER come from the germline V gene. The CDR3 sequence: CASSPGGGGRDTEAFF. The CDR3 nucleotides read TGCGCCAGCAGCCCGGGAGGAGGGGGACGGGACACTGAAGCTTTCTTT.

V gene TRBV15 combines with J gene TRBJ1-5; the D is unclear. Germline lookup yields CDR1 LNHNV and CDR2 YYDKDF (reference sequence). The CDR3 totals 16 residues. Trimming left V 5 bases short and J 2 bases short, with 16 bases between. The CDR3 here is CATSATRGLGNQPQHF. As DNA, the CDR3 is TGTGCCACCAGCGCGACCAGAGGTCTTGGCAATCAGCCCCAGCATTTT.

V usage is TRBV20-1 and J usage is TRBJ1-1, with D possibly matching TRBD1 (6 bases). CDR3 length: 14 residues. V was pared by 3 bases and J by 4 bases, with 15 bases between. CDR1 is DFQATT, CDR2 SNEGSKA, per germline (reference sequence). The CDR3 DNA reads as TGCAGTGCTAGTTGGGGAGGGGGGAGCACTGAAGCTTTCTTT. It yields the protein CSASWGGGSTEAFF.

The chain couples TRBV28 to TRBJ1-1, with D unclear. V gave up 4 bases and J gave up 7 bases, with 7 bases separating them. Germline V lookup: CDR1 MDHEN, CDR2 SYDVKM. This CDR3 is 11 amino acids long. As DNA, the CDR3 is TGTGCCAGCAGTTCGCGAGTTGAAGCTTTCTTT. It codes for CASSSRVEAFF. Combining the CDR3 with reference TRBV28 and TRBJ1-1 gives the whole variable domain DVKVTQSSRYLVKRTGEKVFLECVQDMDHENMFWYRQDPGLGLRLIYFSYDVKMKEKGDIPEGYSVSREKKERFSLILESASTNQTSMYLCASSSRVEAFFGQGTRLTVV.

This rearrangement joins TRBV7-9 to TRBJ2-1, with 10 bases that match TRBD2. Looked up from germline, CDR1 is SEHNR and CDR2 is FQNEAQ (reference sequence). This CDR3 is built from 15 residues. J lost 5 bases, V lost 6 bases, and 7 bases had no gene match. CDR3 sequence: CASRYSGGIDNEQFF. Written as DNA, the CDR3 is TGTGCCAGCAGGTATAGCGGGGGGATTGACAATGAGCAGTTCTTC.

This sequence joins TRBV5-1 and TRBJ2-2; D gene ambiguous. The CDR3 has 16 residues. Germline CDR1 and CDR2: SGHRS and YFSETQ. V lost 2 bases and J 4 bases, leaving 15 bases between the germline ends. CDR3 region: CASSLTTQPATGELFF. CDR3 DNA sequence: TGCGCCAGCAGCTTAACTACCCAACCCGCCACCGGGGAGCTGTTTTTT.

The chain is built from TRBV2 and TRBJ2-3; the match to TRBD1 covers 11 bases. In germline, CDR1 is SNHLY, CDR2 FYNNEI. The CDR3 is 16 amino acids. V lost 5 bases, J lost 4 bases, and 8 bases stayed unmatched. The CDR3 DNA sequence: TGTGCCAGCAGTCCTCGGACAGGGGGCTTTTCAGATACGCAGTATTTT. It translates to CASSPRTGGFSDTQYF.

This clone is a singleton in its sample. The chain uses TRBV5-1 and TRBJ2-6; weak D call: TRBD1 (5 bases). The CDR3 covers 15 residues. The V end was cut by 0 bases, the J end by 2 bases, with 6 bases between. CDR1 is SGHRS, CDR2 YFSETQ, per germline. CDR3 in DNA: TGCGCCAGCAGCTTGGCAGGGACTGGGGCCAACGTCCTGACTTTC. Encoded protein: CASSLAGTGANVLTF. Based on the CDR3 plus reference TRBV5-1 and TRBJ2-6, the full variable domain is KAGVTQTPRYLIKTRGQQVTLSCSPISGHRSVSWYQQTPGQGLQFLFEYFSETQRNKGNFPGRFSGRQFSNSRSEMNVSTLELGDSALYLCASSLAGTGANVLTFGAGSRLTVL.

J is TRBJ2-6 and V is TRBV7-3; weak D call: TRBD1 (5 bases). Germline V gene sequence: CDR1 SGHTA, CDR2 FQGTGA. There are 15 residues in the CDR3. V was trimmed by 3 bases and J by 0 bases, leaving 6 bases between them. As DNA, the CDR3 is TGTGCCAGCAGCTTGGGGCACTCTGGGGCCAACGTCCTGACTTTC. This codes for CASSLGHSGANVLTF.

In DNA form, the CDR3 reads TGTGCCAGCAGCTTGTCGCGCGGATCCGGGGAGCTGTTTTTT. Encoded protein: CASSLSRGSGELFF. The genes are TRBV7-2 and TRBJ2-2; D gene uncertain. The CDR3 consists of 14 residues. Trimming pared 3 bases from V and 6 bases from J, leaving 11 bases between. Germline V gene lookup returns CDR1 SGHTA and CDR2 FQGNSA.

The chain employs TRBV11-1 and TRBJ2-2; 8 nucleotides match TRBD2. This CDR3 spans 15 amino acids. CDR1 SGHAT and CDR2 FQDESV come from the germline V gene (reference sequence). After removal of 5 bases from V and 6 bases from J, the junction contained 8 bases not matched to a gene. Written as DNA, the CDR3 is TGTGCCAGCAGCCCCGGGCGGGGGGAGGCCGGGGAGCTGTTTTTT. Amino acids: CASSPGRGEAGELFF.

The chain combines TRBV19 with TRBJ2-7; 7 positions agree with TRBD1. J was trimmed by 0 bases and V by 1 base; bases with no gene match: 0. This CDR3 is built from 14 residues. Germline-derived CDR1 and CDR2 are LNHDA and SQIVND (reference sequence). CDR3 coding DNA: TGTGCCAGTAGTATAGGGACAGGCTCCTACGAGCAGTACTTC. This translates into CASSIGTGSYEQYF. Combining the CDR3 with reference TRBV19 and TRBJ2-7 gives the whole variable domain DGGITQSPKYLFRKEGQNVTLSCEQNLNHDAMYWYRQDPGQGLRLIYYSQIVNDFQKGDIAEGYSVSREKKESFPLTVTSAQKNPTAFYLCASSIGTGSYEQYFGPGTRLTVT.

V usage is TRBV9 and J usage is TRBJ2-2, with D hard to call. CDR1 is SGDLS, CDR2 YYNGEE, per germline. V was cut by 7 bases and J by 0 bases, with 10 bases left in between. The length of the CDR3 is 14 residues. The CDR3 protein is CASGQASNTGELFF. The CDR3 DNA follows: TGTGCCAGCGGGCAGGCCTCGAACACCGGGGAGCTGTTTTTT.

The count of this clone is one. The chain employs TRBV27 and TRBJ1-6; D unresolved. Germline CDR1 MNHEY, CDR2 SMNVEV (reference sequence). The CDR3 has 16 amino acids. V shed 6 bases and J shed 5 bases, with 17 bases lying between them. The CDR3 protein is CASSKARGRDNSPLHF. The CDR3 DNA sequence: TGTGCCAGCAGCAAGGCGAGAGGGCGGGATAATTCACCCCTCCACTTT.

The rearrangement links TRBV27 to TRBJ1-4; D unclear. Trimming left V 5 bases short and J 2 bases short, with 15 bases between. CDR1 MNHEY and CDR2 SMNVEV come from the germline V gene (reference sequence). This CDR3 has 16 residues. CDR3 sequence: CASSTIARGTNEKLFF. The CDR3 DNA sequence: TGTGCCAGCAGTACCATCGCCCGAGGTACTAATGAAAAACTGTTTTTT.

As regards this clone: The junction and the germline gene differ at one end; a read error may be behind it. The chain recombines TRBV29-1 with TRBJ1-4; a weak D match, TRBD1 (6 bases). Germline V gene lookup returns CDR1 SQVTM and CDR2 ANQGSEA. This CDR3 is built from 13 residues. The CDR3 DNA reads TGCAGTGTTGTGGACAGCCTTGAGGAAAAACTGTTTTTT. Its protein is CSVVDSLEEKLFF.